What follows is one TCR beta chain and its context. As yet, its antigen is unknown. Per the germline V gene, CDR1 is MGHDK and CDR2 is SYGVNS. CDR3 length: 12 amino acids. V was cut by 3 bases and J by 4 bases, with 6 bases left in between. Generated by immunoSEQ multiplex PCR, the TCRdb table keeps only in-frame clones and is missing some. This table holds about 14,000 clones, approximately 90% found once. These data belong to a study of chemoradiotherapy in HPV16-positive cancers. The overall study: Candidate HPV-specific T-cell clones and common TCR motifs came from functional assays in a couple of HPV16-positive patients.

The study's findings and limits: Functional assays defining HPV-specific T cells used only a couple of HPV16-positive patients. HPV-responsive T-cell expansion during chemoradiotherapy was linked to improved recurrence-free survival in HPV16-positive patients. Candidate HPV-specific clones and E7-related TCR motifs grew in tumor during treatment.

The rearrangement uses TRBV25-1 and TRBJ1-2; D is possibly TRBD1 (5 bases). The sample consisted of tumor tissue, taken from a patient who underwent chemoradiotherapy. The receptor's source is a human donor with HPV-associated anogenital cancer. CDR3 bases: TGTGCCAGCAGTGACAGGGCCTATGGCTACACCTTC. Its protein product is CASSDRAYGYTF.